Below are 10 T cell receptor beta chains sequenced from a single sample in a study of T-cell memory formation after mild COVID-19. MiXCR was run by TCRdb on the 5' RACE reads, yielding one entry per CDR3 protein. The table includes 350,000 to 450,000 distinct CDR3 sequences, 15% to 20% detected once. Sequencing was performed on PBMCs or a T cell subset sorted from them (not recorded which). The receptors were sampled from an adult woman who had mild COVID-19 (a few samples of this study predate the infection). Cell type and time point are not known.

The genes are TRBV5-1 and TRBJ1-1; D ambiguous. V was cut by 0 bases and J by 2 bases, with 11 bases left in between. Germline CDR1 reads SGHRS; CDR2 reads YFSETQ. This CDR3 has 15 amino acids. The CDR3 nucleotides read TGCGCCAGCAGCTTGGACCTAACCCTTAACACTGAAGCTTTCTTT. This translates into CASSLDLTLNTEAFF.

The table lists this clonotype with a few counts. V gene TRBV7-9 combines with J gene TRBJ1-2; 7 positions agree with TRBD1. Germline V lookup: CDR1 SEHNR, CDR2 FQNEAQ (reference sequence). The junction had 9 bases not matched to a gene; V was cut back by 1 base and J by 7 bases. This CDR3 has 15 residues. The CDR3, as DNA: TGTGCCAGCAGCTTAGTGATCGAGGGGGCTGGTGGCTACACCTTC. This codes for CASSLVIEGAGGYTF.

In nucleotides, the CDR3 is TGTGCCAGCAGGGACATGCCGGTAGATACGCAGTATTTT. It encodes CASRDMPVDTQYF. The chain carries TRBV7-9 and TRBJ2-3, with D possibly matching TRBD1 (5 bases). Trimming took 6 bases from V and 5 from J, leaving 12 bases between them. Germline loops: CDR1 SEHNR, CDR2 FQNEAQ (reference sequence). This CDR3 spans 13 amino acids.

The rearrangement uses TRBV6-6 and TRBJ2-7; either TRBD1 or TRBD2 may supply D (5 bases each). In germline, CDR1 is MNHNY, CDR2 SVGAGI (reference sequence). This CDR3 spans 16 amino acids. The germline V and J ends were trimmed by 5 bases and 3 bases, with 20 bases remaining between them. The CDR3: CASSTLPGTVSYEQYF. In DNA form, the CDR3 reads TGTGCCAGCAGTACTCTTCCGGGGACCGTCAGCTACGAGCAGTACTTC.

This clonotype came up many times. The chain couples TRBV5-1 to TRBJ2-1; D may be TRBD1 or TRBD2 (5 bases each). This CDR3 is built from 15 residues. The V gene's germline CDR1 is SGHRS and CDR2 YFSETQ. V was cut by 4 bases and J by 3 bases, with 14 bases left in between. The CDR3 DNA follows: TGCGCCAGCAGCCCCGACAGAGAGGGCTACAATGAGCAGTTCTTC. Protein: CASSPDREGYNEQFF. Together with reference TRBV5-1 and TRBJ2-1, the CDR3 gives the full variable domain: KAGVTQTPRYLIKTRGQQVTLSCSPISGHRSVSWYQQTPGQGLQFLFEYFSETQRNKGNFPGRFSGRQFSNSRSEMNVSTLELGDSALYLCASSPDREGYNEQFFGPGTRLTVL.

The chain uses TRBV11-2 and TRBJ2-1, with D possibly matching TRBD1 (6 bases). Germline-derived CDR1 and CDR2 are SGHAT and FQNNGV. V dropped 7 bases and J dropped 9 bases, with 13 bases sitting between them. This CDR3 is built from 12 residues. The CDR3: CASTQIGGEQFF. The DNA of the CDR3 is TGTGCCAGCACGCAAATAGGGGGTGAGCAGTTCTTC.

The chain links TRBV29-1 to TRBJ2-1; perhaps TRBD2 as D (6 bases). V lost 6 bases, J lost 4 bases, and 10 bases lay in between. The CDR3 extends over 12 amino acids. The germline V gene has CDR1 SQVTM and CDR2 ANQGSEA. The CDR3: CSVVDYYNEQFF. Here the CDR3 DNA reads TGCAGCGTGGTGGACTATTACAATGAGCAGTTCTTC.

The sample holds a few counts of this clonotype. The chain carries TRBV7-9 and TRBJ1-1; D perhaps matches TRBD1 (6 bases). V was pared by 4 bases and J by 6 bases, with 18 bases between. The length of the CDR3 is 15 residues. CDR1 and CDR2 from the germline V gene are SEHNR and FQNEAQ (reference sequence). CDR3 bases: TGTGCCAGCAGCTCAGGGACACTCATGGTGGCTGAAGCTTTCTTT. This encodes CASSSGTLMVAEAFF.

This clonotype was found a few times. The chain combines TRBV20-1 with TRBJ2-1, with 10 bases matching TRBD2. After removal of 1 base from V and 9 bases from J, the junction contained 6 bases not matched to a gene. The CDR3 runs to 14 residues. Germline CDR1 reads DFQATT; CDR2 reads SNEGSKA (reference sequence). The CDR3 DNA reads as TGCAGTGCTAGAGCGATAGCGGGGGGAGGTGAGCAGTTCTTC. It translates to CSARAIAGGGEQFF.

This clonotype has more than one count but fewer than ten. This chain links TRBV6-5 with TRBJ1-2; D perhaps matches TRBD1 (5 bases). Germline CDR1 is MNHEY and CDR2 is SVGAGI. The CDR3 contains 13 residues. Trimming took off 10 bases at V and 8 bases at J, with 20 bases between the two ends. CDR3 sequence (DNA): TGTGCCACCGTTGGACTCCTTTGGGGCGGCTACACCTTC. It is translated as CATVGLLWGGYTF.